This TCR beta chain was recovered during a study of monozygotic twins with inflammatory bowel disease (dated by TCRdb to about 2019). For context, the study as a whole: A total of roughly 28 monozygotic twin pairs were included in the full study, comprising nine German pairs (four IBD-concordant, five IBD-discordant) and 19 IBD-discordant Danish pairs. Disease-associated traits were sought mainly through comparisons between IBD patients and their genetically identical healthy co-twins within discordant pairs. Each individual had, on average, about 151 000 unique TCRalpha sequences and 181 000 unique TCRbeta sequences available for analysis. The study at large found these results: IBD patients shared fewer clonotypes with other individuals than healthy twins did, most markedly in patients showing signs of disease activity. A decrease in TCRbeta repertoire diversity, as measured by inverse Simpson index, was observed in IBD patients compared with their healthy co-twins. Repertoire similarity did not differ between concordant and discordant twins, which could be due to limited statistical power. The analysis was unable to tell different T cell subtypes apart. The results gave no support for a single strong signal or clonotype linked to IBD. Background noise and inter-individual variability may have been introduced into the repertoires by the differing immunosuppressive treatments among patients.

Receptor libraries were prepared by 5' RACE. Preparation of each TCR library used about 3,200 ng of total RNA. For each sample, cDNA was synthesized in eight separate reactions using SMARTScribe reverse transcriptase. During cDNA synthesis, template switching was used to introduce unique molecular identifiers that contained a 6-nucleotide sample barcode. Amplification of TCRalpha and TCRbeta cDNA involved two nested PCRs of around 15 and 9 cycles, and each PCR was followed by bead purification. Before amplification, the cDNA was treated with uracil DNA-glycosylase and purified using the QIAquick PCR purification kit. The second PCR was the step at which Illumina TruSeq-compatible adapters and sample-specific barcodes were added. TapeStation and Qubit were used to check library quality and concentration, and 5 ng of each library went into the pool. Pooled libraries were sequenced on an Illumina HiSeq2500 single-index Rapid Run with 2 x 100 bp reads and custom sequencing primers. The original methods were these. UMI-based consensus assembly with MiGEC version 1.2.6 was used to correct PCR and sequencing errors. MiXCR version 2.1.1 handled V(D)J alignment, clonotype assembly and CDR3 extraction. Normalisation of gene usage, clonotype sharing and MAIT/NKT TCR abundance was achieved by analysing the top 1000, 10 000 and 20 000 clonotypes per sample. After downsampling to 27 000 UMIs, diversity was calculated as the inverse Simpson index using the vegan R package. Paired Mann-Whitney U tests were applied to discordant twin pairs, with Benjamini-Hochberg correction for multiple testing. One entry per CDR3 protein sequence results from the TCRdb reprocessing of the reads, with DNA left out. For this entry, the V and J calls and clone size follow TCRdb and not the study's own pipeline. The sample's clone listing holds some 130,000 distinct CDR3 sequences. The ten largest clones take up 1.2% of the sample.

A roughly 2.5 ml peripheral blood sample was drawn into PAXgene tubes per donor and stored at -80°C. Total RNA was isolated from whole blood with the PAXgene blood miRNA kit on an automated QIAcube, without T cell sorting. Peripheral blood from monozygotic twin pairs concordant or discordant for inflammatory bowel disease was subjected to deep TCRalpha and TCRbeta repertoire profiling with unique molecular barcoding. Smoking habits were recorded for all twin pairs, and individuals were classified as current, former or never smokers. According to the germline V gene, CDR1 reads MNHEY and CDR2 reads SVGAGI. The CDR3 runs 16 amino acids, cysteine and phenylalanine included. Only the protein is available. As concerns this clonotype: Its antigen remains unidentified.

This clonotype was obtained from a human donor with ulcerative colitis or Crohn's disease, or a healthy co-twin of an affected twin (not recorded which). This chain joins TRBV6-5 to TRBJ2-7; TCRdb proposes TRBD2, but this gene call is untestable without DNA. The sequencing input was blood. The CDR3 protein sequence reads: CASSYGAGGAAYEQYF.